This TCR beta chain stems from a study of Graves' ophthalmopathy and Graves' hyperthyroidism. RNA served as the template for amplifying TCR beta CDR3 regions. HTBI primers primed a first-round RT-PCR, and a second-round multiplex PCR followed. TCRdb used MiXCR to reprocess the multiplex PCR reads, holding one entry per CDR3 protein. The table shows 200,000 to 250,000 distinct CDR3 sequences, with about 22% occurring only once. General observations from the study: Among expanded thyroid clonotypes above 0.001 frequency, most also occurred in blood. A model built from 13 signatures distinguished ophthalmopathy from stable hyperthyroidism with roughly 85% sensitivity and less than 83% specificity.

Losses at the gene ends were 4 bases for V and 4 bases for J; bases not matched to a gene: 3. The germline CDR1 and CDR2 sequences are MNHNS and SASEGT. The length of the CDR3 is 13 residues. Isolation of PBMCs was performed using 8 to 10 ml of fresh peripheral blood. This clonotype was found many times. Its specificity is not known. The chain carries TRBV6-1 and TRBJ1-2; 7 bases align to TRBD1. Input material: peripheral blood. This TCR was sampled from a woman aged 50 to 60 with Graves' ophthalmopathy. The CDR3 DNA sequence: TGTGCCAGCAGTGTGGGGGACAGCTATGGCTACACCTTC. This encodes CASSVGDSYGYTF.